Listed below are T cell receptor beta chains from one sample, sequenced in a study of T cell responses to AZD1222 COVID-19 vaccine. Profiled with immunoSEQ multiplex PCR; TCRdb holds only in-frame clones, not every one. The profile shows around 160,000 clones, nearly 90% of them singletons. Here the sequenced sample was peripheral blood, taken on day 0 of AZD1222 vaccination. These receptors were obtained from an adult in good health. CDR3s include the opening cysteine and the closing phenylalanine or tryptophan. Fields, in order: V gene, J gene, clone size, D gene, CDR3 protein, CDR3 DNA. A D gene is named only where the DNA matches it firmly. Not all rows give a size; the values are once, few, many and, for expanded clones, a class.

v_gene: TRBV6-5
j_gene: TRBJ1-2
abundance: -
d_gene: -
CDR3aa: CASSYPDTGTYGYTF
CDR3nt: TGTGCCAGCAGTTACCCCGATACAGGGACCTATGGCTACACCTTC

v_gene: TRBV7-9
j_gene: TRBJ1-6
abundance: -
d_gene: -
CDR3aa: CASSLVSVDSPLHF
CDR3nt: TGTGCCAGCAGCTTAGTTTCGGTGGATTCACCCCTCCACTTT

v_gene: TRBV19
j_gene: TRBJ2-3
abundance: -
d_gene: TRBD1
CDR3aa: CASIDRAADTQYF
CDR3nt: TGTGCCAGTATCGACAGGGCCGCGGATACGCAGTATTTT

v_gene: TRBV4-3
j_gene: TRBJ2-2
abundance: -
d_gene: TRBD2
CDR3aa: CASSQGLAVGTGELFF
CDR3nt: TGCGCCAGCAGCCAGGGACTAGCGGTCGGTACCGGGGAGCTGTTTTTT

v_gene: TRBV18
j_gene: TRBJ2-7
abundance: -
d_gene: TRBD2
CDR3aa: CASSPPLAGPSYEQYF
CDR3nt: TGTGCCAGCTCACCACCACTAGCGGGCCCCTCCTACGAGCAGTACTTC

v_gene: TRBV28
j_gene: TRBJ1-5
abundance: -
d_gene: -
CDR3aa: CASSFPESQPQHF
CDR3nt: TGTGCCAGCAGTTTCCCGGAGTCCCAGCCCCAGCATTTT

v_gene: TRBV5-4
j_gene: TRBJ2-4
abundance: -
d_gene: TRBD1
CDR3aa: CASSLQGASNIQYF
CDR3nt: TGTGCCAGCAGCTTACAGGGGGCGTCGAACATTCAGTACTTC

v_gene: TRBV19
j_gene: TRBJ2-1
abundance: -
d_gene: TRBD2
CDR3aa: CASSILASGRNEQFF
CDR3nt: TGTGCCAGTAGTATTCTGGCTAGCGGGAGGAATGAGCAGTTCTTC

v_gene: TRBV19
j_gene: TRBJ2-3
abundance: few
d_gene: -
CDR3aa: CASSKWRGYTDTQYF
CDR3nt: TGTGCCAGTAGTAAATGGAGGGGTTACACAGATACGCAGTATTTT

v_gene: TRBV18
j_gene: TRBJ2-1
abundance: -
d_gene: -
CDR3aa: CASSPNGQGGGFEQFF
CDR3nt: TGTGCCAGCTCACCAAATGGACAGGGAGGGGGTTTCGAGCAGTTCTTC

v_gene: TRBV19
j_gene: TRBJ1-5
abundance: -
d_gene: TRBD1
CDR3aa: CASSLGQGRYQPQHF
CDR3nt: TGTGCCAGTAGTCTGGGACAGGGGAGATATCAGCCCCAGCATTTT

v_gene: TRBV6-4
j_gene: TRBJ2-3
abundance: -
d_gene: -
CDR3aa: CASSARLVSDTQYF
CDR3nt: TGTGCCAGCAGTGCCCGACTAGTATCAGATACGCAGTATTTT

v_gene: TRBV24-1
j_gene: TRBJ2-1
abundance: -
d_gene: TRBD2
CDR3aa: CATSVGGLGRPGNEQFF
CDR3nt: TGTGCCACCAGTGTGGGGGGACTCGGGAGGCCGGGCAATGAGCAGTTCTTC

v_gene: TRBV18
j_gene: TRBJ1-4
abundance: -
d_gene: -
CDR3aa: CASSPSRGGGNEKLFF
CDR3nt: TGTGCCAGCTCACCGTCGCGTGGGGGAGGGAATGAAAAACTGTTTTTT

v_gene: TRBV7-3
j_gene: TRBJ2-5
abundance: -
d_gene: -
CDR3aa: CASSTTDSPQYF
CDR3nt: TGTGCCAGCAGCACGACGGACAGCCCCCAGTACTTC

v_gene: TRBV9
j_gene: TRBJ2-1
abundance: -
d_gene: -
CDR3aa: CASSVDPSSGGEQFF
CDR3nt: TGTGCCAGCAGCGTAGATCCGAGCTCCGGTGGTGAGCAGTTCTTC

v_gene: TRBV11-2
j_gene: TRBJ1-2
abundance: -
d_gene: TRBD1
CDR3aa: CASSPRTGQGYGYTF
CDR3nt: TGTGCCAGCAGCCCCCGGACAGGCCAAGGCTATGGCTACACCTTC

v_gene: TRBV19
j_gene: TRBJ1-1
abundance: -
d_gene: -
CDR3aa: CASRGAGFTEAFF
CDR3nt: TGTGCCAGTAGGGGGGCTGGGTTCACTGAAGCTTTCTTT

v_gene: TRBV3-1/TRBV3-2
j_gene: TRBJ2-1
abundance: -
d_gene: TRBD2
CDR3aa: CASSQESSGRNEQFF
CDR3nt: TGTGCCAGCAGCCAAGAGTCTAGCGGGAGAAATGAGCAGTTCTTC

v_gene: TRBV24-1
j_gene: TRBJ2-5
abundance: -
d_gene: TRBD2
CDR3aa: CATSDPSGRGETQYF
CDR3nt: TGTGCCACCAGTGACCCGAGCGGGAGGGGAGAGACCCAGTACTTC

v_gene: TRBV19
j_gene: TRBJ2-1
abundance: once
d_gene: TRBD2
CDR3aa: CASSMTSGRAFHEQFF
CDR3nt: TGTGCCAGTAGTATGACTAGCGGGAGGGCCTTTCATGAGCAGTTCTTC

v_gene: TRBV9
j_gene: TRBJ2-7
abundance: -
d_gene: -
CDR3aa: CASSVPRDASSYEQYF
CDR3nt: TGTGCCAGCAGCGTACCACGGGACGCCAGCTCCTACGAGCAGTACTTC

v_gene: TRBV7-9
j_gene: TRBJ2-7
abundance: -
d_gene: TRBD1
CDR3aa: CASSLDPGQGAWEQYF
CDR3nt: TGTGCCAGCAGCTTAGATCCGGGACAGGGGGCCTGGGAGCAGTACTTC

v_gene: TRBV5-1
j_gene: TRBJ1-4
abundance: -
d_gene: -
CDR3aa: CASSSGQTNEKLFF
CDR3nt: TGCGCCAGCAGCTCCGGACAGACGAATGAAAAACTGTTTTTT

v_gene: TRBV7-2
j_gene: TRBJ1-1
abundance: -
d_gene: -
CDR3aa: CASSPARVNTEAFF
CDR3nt: TGTGCCAGCAGCCCAGCCAGGGTGAACACTGAAGCTTTCTTT

v_gene: TRBV4-2
j_gene: TRBJ2-7
abundance: -
d_gene: TRBD1
CDR3aa: CASSSQGAYEQYF
CDR3nt: TGTGCCAGCAGCAGTCAGGGGGCCTACGAGCAGTACTTC

v_gene: TRBV28
j_gene: TRBJ1-2
abundance: -
d_gene: -
CDR3aa: CASRARSRGAGYTF
CDR3nt: TGTGCCAGCAGGGCCCGGAGTCGAGGAGCGGGCTACACCTTC

v_gene: TRBV4-2
j_gene: TRBJ2-7
abundance: few
d_gene: TRBD2
CDR3aa: CASSQGLAPAVQYF
CDR3nt: TGTGCCAGCAGCCAAGGACTAGCGCCCGCAGTGCAGTACTTC

v_gene: TRBV9
j_gene: TRBJ1-6
abundance: -
d_gene: -
CDR3aa: CASSVGGRDSPLHF
CDR3nt: TGTGCCAGCAGCGTCGGGGGAAGGGATTCACCCCTCCACTTT

v_gene: TRBV5-5
j_gene: TRBJ1-2
abundance: -
d_gene: TRBD1
CDR3aa: CASSPEGGTGYGYTF
CDR3nt: TGTGCCAGCAGCCCCGAAGGGGGCACGGGCTATGGCTACACCTTC

v_gene: TRBV6-5
j_gene: TRBJ2-4
abundance: -
d_gene: -
CDR3aa: CASSPQGTKNIQYF
CDR3nt: TGTGCCAGCAGTCCCCAAGGAACCAAAAACATTCAGTACTTC

v_gene: TRBV19
j_gene: TRBJ2-1
abundance: -
d_gene: TRBD2
CDR3aa: CASSIVPSGSYEQFF
CDR3nt: TGTGCCAGTAGTATAGTCCCTAGCGGGAGCTATGAGCAGTTCTTC

v_gene: TRBV18
j_gene: TRBJ1-1
abundance: -
d_gene: TRBD1
CDR3aa: CASSPSAGGYTEAFF
CDR3nt: TGTGCCAGCTCACCGAGTGCAGGGGGCTACACTGAAGCTTTCTTT

v_gene: TRBV20-1
j_gene: TRBJ2-1
abundance: -
d_gene: -
CDR3aa: CSASLSYNEQFF
CDR3nt: TGCAGTGCTAGTCTCTCCTACAATGAGCAGTTCTTC

v_gene: TRBV2
j_gene: TRBJ1-2
abundance: -
d_gene: TRBD1
CDR3aa: CASSESPYRGNGYTF
CDR3nt: TGTGCCAGCAGTGAATCCCCTTACAGGGGGAACGGCTACACCTTC

v_gene: TRBV7-8
j_gene: TRBJ2-1
abundance: -
d_gene: -
CDR3aa: CASSATGNNEQFF
CDR3nt: TGTGCCAGCAGCGCGACTGGGAACAATGAGCAGTTCTTC

v_gene: TRBV4-1
j_gene: TRBJ1-1
abundance: -
d_gene: -
CDR3aa: CASSQDRGNREAFF
CDR3nt: TGCGCCAGCAGCCAAGATCGTGGGAACAGAGAAGCTTTCTTT

v_gene: TRBV7-9
j_gene: TRBJ1-2
abundance: -
d_gene: -
CDR3aa: CASSATGSRGYTF
CDR3nt: TGTGCCAGCAGCGCGACAGGCTCCCGGGGCTACACCTTC

v_gene: TRBV10-1
j_gene: TRBJ2-7
abundance: -
d_gene: TRBD1
CDR3aa: CASSKLGTGKTYEQYF
CDR3nt: TGCGCCAGCAGCAAACTCGGGACAGGAAAAACCTACGAGCAGTACTTC

v_gene: TRBV6-5
j_gene: TRBJ2-5
abundance: -
d_gene: TRBD2
CDR3aa: CAASGEETQYF
CDR3nt: TGTGCCGCTAGCGGGGAAGAGACCCAGTACTTC

v_gene: TRBV7-9
j_gene: TRBJ1-5
abundance: few
d_gene: -
CDR3aa: CASSLADGPQHF
CDR3nt: TGTGCCAGCAGCTTAGCGGACGGCCCCCAGCATTTT

v_gene: TRBV19
j_gene: TRBJ1-4
abundance: -
d_gene: -
CDR3aa: CASRLGQKGTSEKLFF
CDR3nt: TGTGCCAGTAGACTCGGACAGAAGGGTACATCTGAAAAACTGTTTTTT

v_gene: TRBV6-1
j_gene: TRBJ2-7
abundance: -
d_gene: -
CDR3aa: CASSEGDGSGSYEQYF
CDR3nt: TGTGCCAGCAGTGAAGGTGATGGCTCGGGGTCCTACGAGCAGTACTTC

v_gene: TRBV7-2
j_gene: TRBJ1-2
abundance: -
d_gene: TRBD1
CDR3aa: CASSPPGTGTYGYTF
CDR3nt: TGTGCCAGCAGCCCCCCGGGGACAGGTACCTATGGCTACACCTTC

v_gene: TRBV28
j_gene: TRBJ2-1
abundance: -
d_gene: -
CDR3aa: CATQDPGRGEQFF
CDR3nt: TGTGCCACCCAGGACCCCGGGCGGGGTGAGCAGTTCTTC

v_gene: TRBV6-4
j_gene: TRBJ2-3
abundance: -
d_gene: -
CDR3aa: CASSDRVRGDTQYF
CDR3nt: TGTGCCAGCAGTGACCGTGTGAGAGGCGATACGCAGTATTTT